Below are 13 T cell receptor beta chains sequenced from a single sample in a study of OX40 agonist ivuxolimab in advanced cancers. Sequencing was performed with immunoSEQ multiplex PCR; in TCRdb, only in-frame clones are kept and a portion is missing. The sample lists 69,000 or so clones, around 89% occurring once. The sequences come from CD4+ or CD8+ T cells sorted from blood, collected in a trial of the OX40 agonist ivuxolimab. The receptors shown here come from an adult with an advanced solid tumor such as melanoma, head and neck, liver or kidney cancer.

The rearrangement uses TRBV4-1 and TRBJ1-3, with D hard to call. Between the trimmed V and J ends, which lost 1 base and 0 bases, there was a span of 7 bases. This CDR3 has 15 residues. Germline V gene lookup returns CDR1 MGHRA and CDR2 YSYEKL. This chain's CDR3 is CASSQVSSSGNTIYF. DNA for the CDR3: TGCGCCAGCAGCCAAGTATCAAGCTCTGGAAACACCATATATTTT.

The CDR3 sequence: CASSLGSGQGEETQYF. The CDR3 region has the DNA TGTGCCAGCAGCTTAGGATCGGGACAGGGGGAGGAGACCCAGTACTTC. V usage is TRBV11-3 and J usage is TRBJ2-5; 11 bases are shared with TRBD1. The J segment lost 5 bases and the V segment lost 1 base, leaving 6 bases of the junction unmatched. CDR3 length: 16 residues. The V gene's germline CDR1 is SGHNT and CDR2 YENEEA.

V and J are TRBV2 and TRBJ2-5; the match to TRBD1 covers 10 bases. J gave up 5 bases and V 3 bases, and 3 bases lay outside the gene matches. In germline, CDR1 is SNHLY, CDR2 FYNNEI. The CDR3 is 14 amino acids. For the CDR3, the DNA is TGTGCCAGCAGTGAGGGACAGGGGAGGGAGACCCAGTACTTC. It is translated as CASSEGQGRETQYF.

J is TRBJ2-3 and V is TRBV9; D remains unclear. CDR3 length: 17 amino acids. CDR1 and CDR2 (germline): SGDLS, YYNGEE. Trimming left V 2 bases short and J 4 bases short, with 20 bases between. The CDR3 spells CASSVLLGPQSADTQYF. In DNA, the CDR3 is TGTGCCAGCAGCGTTCTTCTAGGACCCCAAAGCGCAGATACGCAGTATTTT.

This clone has a handful of counts. The chain carries TRBV6-5 and TRBJ1-1; D unclear. The CDR3 length is 14 residues. V lost 4 bases and J 1 base, leaving 10 bases between the germline ends. Germline CDR1 MNHEY, CDR2 SVGAGI. The CDR3 here is CASSSPITNTEAFF. CDR3 nucleotide sequence: TGTGCCAGCAGTTCCCCCATAACGAACACTGAAGCTTTCTTT.

The chain links TRBV10-3 to TRBJ2-7; 10 nucleotides match TRBD1. The CDR3 is made up of 14 amino acids. Trimming removed 7 bases from V and 2 bases from J; junction bases left unmatched: 5. Germline CDR1 ENHRY, CDR2 SYGVKD. For the CDR3, the DNA is TGTGCCATCACCCCAGGACAGGGGGCCTACGAGCAGTACTTC. It translates to CAITPGQGAYEQYF.

The rearrangement joins TRBV29-1 to TRBJ1-2; 10 bases align to TRBD1. CDR3 length equals 13 residues. The V gene end was trimmed by 4 bases and the J gene end by 6 bases; junction bases not matched to a gene: 5. Germline V gives CDR1 SQVTM, CDR2 ANQGSEA. CDR3 in amino acids: CSVAPGTGDGYTF. CDR3 in DNA: TGCAGCGTTGCCCCCGGGACAGGGGATGGCTACACCTTC.

The genes are TRBV10-3 and TRBJ2-3, with D maybe TRBD1 (5 bases). Germline V CDR1 and CDR2: ENHRY, SYGVKD. The length of the CDR3 is 14 residues. Trimming took off 10 bases at V and 0 bases at J, with 14 bases between the two ends. CDR3 in DNA: TGTGCCACCACGACAGTAACTAGCACAGATACGCAGTATTTT. It translates to CATTTVTSTDTQYF.

The rearrangement uses TRBV5-6 and TRBJ1-1; D is perhaps TRBD1 (5 bases). The germline V gene encodes CDR1 SGHDT and CDR2 YYEEEE. The CDR3 totals 14 residues. Trimming removed 4 bases at V and 2 bases at J, with 12 bases between. The CDR3 here is CASSMTETNTEAFF. Written as DNA, the CDR3 is TGTGCCAGCAGCATGACAGAAACCAACACTGAAGCTTTCTTT.

The chain uses TRBV6-1 and TRBJ2-1; D remains unclear. Looked up from germline, CDR1 is MNHNS and CDR2 is SASEGT. This CDR3 spans 14 amino acids. Trimming took off 5 bases at V and 8 bases at J, with 16 bases between the two ends. The CDR3 bases are TGTGCCAGCAGTCGCGACCGGACGTGGTATGAGCAGTTCTTC. Its protein is CASSRDRTWYEQFF.

The chain carries TRBV11-2 and TRBJ1-2; possibly TRBD1 for D (6 bases). The V and J ends lost 2 bases and 1 base respectively, with 11 bases between them. There are 15 residues in the CDR3. The germline gives CDR1 SGHAT, CDR2 FQNNGV. CDR3 loop: CASSLNRAINYGYTF. CDR3 bases: TGTGCCAGCAGCTTAAACAGGGCGATTAACTATGGCTACACCTTC.

The chain carries TRBV13 and TRBJ2-2; 8 bases are a match to TRBD2. With V trimmed by 5 bases and J by 6 bases, 5 bases remained unmatched. The CDR3 totals 14 residues. Germline CDR1 reads PRHDT; CDR2 reads FYEKMQ (reference sequence). The CDR3 DNA is TGTGCCAGCAGCAGTAGCGGGGTGGCCGGGGAGCTGTTTTTT. Protein product: CASSSSGVAGELFF.

The chain employs TRBV18 and TRBJ2-4; a weak D match, TRBD2 (6 bases). CDR3 size: 15 residues. Per germline, CDR1 KGHSH and CDR2 LQKENI. Trimming stripped 8 bases from V and 0 bases from J, with 14 bases between. The CDR3 DNA is TGTGCCAGCACCTGGGGGGAACTAGCCAAAAACATTCAGTACTTC. Translation: CASTWGELAKNIQYF.